Listed below are T cell receptor beta chains from one sample, sequenced in a study of blood T cell repertoires in COVID-19. Using immunoSEQ multiplex PCR, the repertoire was profiled, and TCRdb retains in-frame clones only, with some absent. The sample lists about half a million clones, 75% to 90% occurring once. The sample taken for sequencing was peripheral blood. These receptors were taken from a man aged 18 to 29 with COVID-19, enrolled during active disease. Each CDR3 is given with its conserved first and last residue. Fields, in order: V gene, J gene, D gene, CDR3 protein, CDR3 DNA. A D gene is named only where the DNA matches it firmly.

TRBV5-4	TRBJ2-1	TRBD2	CASSLTSGRLAYNEQFF	TGTGCCAGCAGCTTGACTAGCGGGAGGCTAGCGTACAATGAGCAGTTCTTC
TRBV18	TRBJ2-3	.	CASSRERTDTQYF	TGTGCCAGCTCAAGGGAGCGGACAGATACGCAGTATTTT
TRBV30	TRBJ2-2	.	CAWSRRLVGELFF	TGTGCCTGGAGCCGTAGGCTAGTCGGGGAGCTGTTTTTT
TRBV19	TRBJ2-3	.	CASNPSTSTDTQYF	TGTGCCAGTAACCCGTCGACTAGCACAGATACGCAGTATTTT
TRBV10-3	TRBJ1-3	.	CAISELRLKRSSGNTIYF	TGTGCCATCAGTGAGCTCCGACTAAAACGCTCCTCTGGAAACACCATATATTTT
TRBV19	TRBJ2-1	TRBD2	CASSIVAGAYNEQFF	TGTGCCAGTAGTATTGTAGCGGGAGCATACAATGAGCAGTTCTTC
TRBV19	TRBJ2-4	.	CASMSPGSKNIQYF	TGTGCCAGTATGTCCCCAGGGTCCAAAAACATTCAGTACTTC
TRBV10-1	TRBJ2-3	TRBD1	CASRSQGVDTQYF	TGCGCCAGCAGATCCCAGGGGGTGGATACGCAGTATTTT
TRBV12-3/TRBV12-4	TRBJ2-2	TRBD2	CASTGLAGGELFF	TGTGCCAGCACGGGACTAGCTGGCGGGGAGCTGTTTTTT
TRBV19	TRBJ2-5	TRBD2	CASSLGLGEVTQYF	TGTGCCAGTAGCCTGGGACTAGGAGAGGTGACCCAGTACTTC